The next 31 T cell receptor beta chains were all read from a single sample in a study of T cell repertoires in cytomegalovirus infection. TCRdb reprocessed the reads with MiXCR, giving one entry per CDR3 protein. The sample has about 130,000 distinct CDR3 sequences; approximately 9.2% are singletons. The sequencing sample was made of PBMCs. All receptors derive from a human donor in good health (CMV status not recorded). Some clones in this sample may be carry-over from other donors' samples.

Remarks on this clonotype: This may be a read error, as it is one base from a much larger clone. CDR3 sequence (DNA): TGTGCCAGCAGTTACCCCGGACAGGTCTACGTGCAGTACTTC. Its translation: CASSYPGQVYVQYF. The chain is built from TRBV6-2 or TRBV6-3 and TRBJ2-7; 7 bases are shared with TRBD1. CDR3 length: 14 residues. From germline, CDR1 is MNHEY and CDR2 SVGEGT.

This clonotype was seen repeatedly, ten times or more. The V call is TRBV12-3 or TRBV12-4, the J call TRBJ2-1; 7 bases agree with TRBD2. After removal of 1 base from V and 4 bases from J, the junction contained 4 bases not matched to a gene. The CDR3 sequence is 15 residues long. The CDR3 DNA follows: TGTGCCAGCAGTTTAGAACTAGCGCCGTACAATGAGCAGTTCTTC. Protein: CASSLELAPYNEQFF.

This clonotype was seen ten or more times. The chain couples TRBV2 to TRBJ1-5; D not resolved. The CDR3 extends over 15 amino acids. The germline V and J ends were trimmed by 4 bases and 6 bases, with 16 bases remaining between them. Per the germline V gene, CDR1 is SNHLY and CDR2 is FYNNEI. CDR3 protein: CASSGRKGSPQPQHF. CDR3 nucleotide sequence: TGTGCCAGCAGTGGCAGAAAGGGATCCCCTCAGCCCCAGCATTTT. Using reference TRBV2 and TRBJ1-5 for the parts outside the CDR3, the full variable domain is EPEVTQTPSHQVTQMGQEVILRCVPISNHLYFYWYRQILGQKVEFLVSFYNNEISEKSEIFDDQFSVERPDGSNFTLKIRSTKLEDSAMYFCASSGRKGSPQPQHFGDGTRLSIL.

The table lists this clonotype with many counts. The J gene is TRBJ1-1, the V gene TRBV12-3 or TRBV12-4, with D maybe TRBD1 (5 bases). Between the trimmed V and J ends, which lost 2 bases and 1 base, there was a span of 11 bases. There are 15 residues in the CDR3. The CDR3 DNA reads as TGTGCCAGCAGTTTACGGGGGTCCGCGAACACTGAAGCTTTCTTT. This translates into CASSLRGSANTEAFF.

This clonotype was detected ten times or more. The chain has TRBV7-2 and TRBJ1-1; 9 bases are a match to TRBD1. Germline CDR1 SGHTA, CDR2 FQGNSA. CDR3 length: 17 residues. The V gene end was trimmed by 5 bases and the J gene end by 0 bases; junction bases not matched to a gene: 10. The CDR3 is CASSRGTGRLMNTEAFF. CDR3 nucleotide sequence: TGTGCCAGCAGCCGCGGGACAGGGAGACTCATGAACACTGAAGCTTTCTTT.

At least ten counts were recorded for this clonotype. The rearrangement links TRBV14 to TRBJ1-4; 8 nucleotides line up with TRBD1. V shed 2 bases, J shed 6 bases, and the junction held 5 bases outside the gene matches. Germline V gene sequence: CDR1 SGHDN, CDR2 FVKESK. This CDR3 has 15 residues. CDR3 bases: TGTGCCAGCAGCCAATGGGGCAGGGGGCATGAAAAACTGTTTTTT. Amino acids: CASSQWGRGHEKLFF.

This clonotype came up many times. The CDR3 protein is CASSEYEGSSYNSPLHF. The CDR3 nucleotides are TGTGCCAGCAGTGAATATGAGGGAAGCTCCTATAATTCACCCCTCCACTTT. The chain is built from TRBV25-1 and TRBJ1-6, with D unresolved. The CDR3 runs to 17 residues. V shed 0 bases and J shed 0 bases, with 9 bases lying between them. The V gene's germline CDR1 is MGHDK and CDR2 SYGVNS.

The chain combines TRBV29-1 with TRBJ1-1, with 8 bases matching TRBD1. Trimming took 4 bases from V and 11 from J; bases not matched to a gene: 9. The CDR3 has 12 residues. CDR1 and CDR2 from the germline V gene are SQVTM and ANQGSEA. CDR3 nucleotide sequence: TGCAGCGTTGGTCGGACAGGGACTCTGGCTTTCTTT. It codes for CSVGRTGTLAFF. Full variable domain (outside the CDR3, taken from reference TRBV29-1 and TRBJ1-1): SAVISQKPSRDICQRGTSLTIQCQVDSQVTMMFWYRQQPGQSLTLIATANQGSEATYESGFVIDKFPISRPNLTFSTLTVSNMSPEDSSIYLCSVGRTGTLAFFGQGTRLTVV.

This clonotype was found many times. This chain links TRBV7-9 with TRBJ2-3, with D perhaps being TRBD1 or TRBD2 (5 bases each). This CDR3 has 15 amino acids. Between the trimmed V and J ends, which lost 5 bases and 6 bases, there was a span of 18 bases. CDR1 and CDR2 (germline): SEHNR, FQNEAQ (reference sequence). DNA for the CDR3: TGTGCCAGCAGCCCCGCCAGGGCTCCGGGGGATACGCAGTATTTT. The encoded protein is CASSPARAPGDTQYF.

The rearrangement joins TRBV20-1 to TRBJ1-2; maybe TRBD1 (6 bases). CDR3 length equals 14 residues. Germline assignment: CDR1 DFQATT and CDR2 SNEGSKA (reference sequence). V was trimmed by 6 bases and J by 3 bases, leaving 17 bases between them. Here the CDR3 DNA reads TGCAGTGCCTCTGGAAGGGGGGAGGACTATGGCTACACCTTC. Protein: CSASGRGEDYGYTF.

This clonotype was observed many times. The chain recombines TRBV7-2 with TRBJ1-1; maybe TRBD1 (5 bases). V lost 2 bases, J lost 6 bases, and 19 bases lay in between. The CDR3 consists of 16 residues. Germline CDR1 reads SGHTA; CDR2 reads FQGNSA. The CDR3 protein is CASSLSGVSLVAEAFF. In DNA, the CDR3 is TGTGCCAGCAGCTTATCGGGGGTTTCCTTGGTCGCTGAAGCTTTCTTT.

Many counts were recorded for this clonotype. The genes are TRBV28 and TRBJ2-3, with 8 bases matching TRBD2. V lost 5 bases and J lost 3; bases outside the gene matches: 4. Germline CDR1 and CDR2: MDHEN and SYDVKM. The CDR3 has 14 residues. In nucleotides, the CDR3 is TGTGCCAGCAGTCCGCGGGGGGCAACAGATACGCAGTATTTT. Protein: CASSPRGATDTQYF.

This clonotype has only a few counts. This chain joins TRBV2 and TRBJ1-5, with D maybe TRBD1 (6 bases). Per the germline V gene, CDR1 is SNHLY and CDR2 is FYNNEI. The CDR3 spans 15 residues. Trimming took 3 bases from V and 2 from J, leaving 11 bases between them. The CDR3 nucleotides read TGTGCCAGCAGTGAGTCGGGGGCCGGCAATCAGCCCCAGCATTTT. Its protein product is CASSESGAGNQPQHF.

CDR3 loop: CASSDLLPTGETQYF. CDR3 nucleotide sequence: TGTGCCAGCAGTGACCTCCTACCGACAGGAGAGACCCAGTACTTC. The J gene is TRBJ2-5, the V gene TRBV25-1, with a weak D call TRBD1 (6 bases). The CDR3 consists of 15 residues. Germline CDR1 is MGHDK and CDR2 is SYGVNS. V was pared by 3 bases and J by 4 bases, with 15 bases between.

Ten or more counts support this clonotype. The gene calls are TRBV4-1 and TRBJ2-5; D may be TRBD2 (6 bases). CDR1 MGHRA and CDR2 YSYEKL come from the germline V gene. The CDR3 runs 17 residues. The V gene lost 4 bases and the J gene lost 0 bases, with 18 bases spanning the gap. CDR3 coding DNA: TGCGCCAGCAGCCCGGGGGAGGCTCTTCCGTACCAAGAGACCCAGTACTTC. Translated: CASSPGEALPYQETQYF.

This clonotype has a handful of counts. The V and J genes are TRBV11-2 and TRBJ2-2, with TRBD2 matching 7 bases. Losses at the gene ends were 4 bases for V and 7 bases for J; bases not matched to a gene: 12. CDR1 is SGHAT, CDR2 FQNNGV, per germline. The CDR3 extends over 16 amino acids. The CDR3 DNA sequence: TGTGCCAGCAGCTCTCCCAGCGGGGTTAAGTTCGGGGAGCTGTTTTTT. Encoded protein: CASSSPSGVKFGELFF.

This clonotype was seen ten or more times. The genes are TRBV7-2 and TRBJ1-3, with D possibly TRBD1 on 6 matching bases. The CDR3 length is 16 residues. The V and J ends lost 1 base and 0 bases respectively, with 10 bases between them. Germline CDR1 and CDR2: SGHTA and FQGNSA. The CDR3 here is CASSLDRVSSGNTIYF. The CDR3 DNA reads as TGTGCCAGCAGCTTAGACAGGGTTAGCTCTGGAAACACCATATATTTT.

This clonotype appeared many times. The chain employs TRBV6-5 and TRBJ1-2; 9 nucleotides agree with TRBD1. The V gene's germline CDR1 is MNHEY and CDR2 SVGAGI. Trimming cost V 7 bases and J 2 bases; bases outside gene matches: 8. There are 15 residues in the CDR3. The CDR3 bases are TGTGCCAGCAATCCGGGACAGGGTTCAAACTATGGCTACACCTTC. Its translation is CASNPGQGSNYGYTF.

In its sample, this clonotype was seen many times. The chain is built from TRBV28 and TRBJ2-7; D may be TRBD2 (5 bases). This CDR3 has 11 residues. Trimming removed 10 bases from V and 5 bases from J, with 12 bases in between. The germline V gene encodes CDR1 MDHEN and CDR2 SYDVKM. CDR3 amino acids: CAISTGNEQYF. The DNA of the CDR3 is TGTGCCATCTCGACGGGGAACGAGCAGTACTTC.

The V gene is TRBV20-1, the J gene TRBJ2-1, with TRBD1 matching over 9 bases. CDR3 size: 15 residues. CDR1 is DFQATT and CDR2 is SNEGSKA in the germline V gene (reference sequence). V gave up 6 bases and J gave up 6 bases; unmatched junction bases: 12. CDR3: CSARRGQGPGNEQFF. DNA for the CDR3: TGCAGTGCCCGACGGGGACAGGGACCGGGCAATGAGCAGTTCTTC.

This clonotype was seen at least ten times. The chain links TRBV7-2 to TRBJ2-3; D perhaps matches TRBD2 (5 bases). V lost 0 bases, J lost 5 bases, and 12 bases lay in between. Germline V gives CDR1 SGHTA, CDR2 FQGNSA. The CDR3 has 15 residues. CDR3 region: CASSLAGVIEDTQYF. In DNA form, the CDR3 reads TGTGCCAGCAGCTTAGCCGGGGTGATAGAAGATACGCAGTATTTT.

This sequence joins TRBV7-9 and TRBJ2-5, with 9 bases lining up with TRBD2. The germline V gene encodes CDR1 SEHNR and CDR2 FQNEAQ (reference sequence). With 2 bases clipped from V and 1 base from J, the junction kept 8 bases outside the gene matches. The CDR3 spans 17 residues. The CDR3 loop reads CASSLMRGTSPQETQYF. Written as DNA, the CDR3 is TGTGCCAGCAGCTTAATGCGGGGGACTAGCCCCCAAGAGACCCAGTACTTC.

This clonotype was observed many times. CDR3 region: CASSSSGQGLRSGNTIYF. CDR3 in DNA: TGTGCCAGCAGCTCGAGCGGACAGGGATTGAGATCTGGAAACACCATATATTTT. The chain couples TRBV7-8 to TRBJ1-3; 8 nucleotides match TRBD1. J lost 1 base, V lost 4 bases, and 12 bases had no gene match. The CDR3 runs 18 residues. Per germline, CDR1 SGHVS and CDR2 FQNEAQ.

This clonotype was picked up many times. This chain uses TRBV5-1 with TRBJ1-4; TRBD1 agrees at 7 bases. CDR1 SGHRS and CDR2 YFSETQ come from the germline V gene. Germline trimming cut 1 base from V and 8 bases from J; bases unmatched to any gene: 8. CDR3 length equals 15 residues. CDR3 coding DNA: TGCGCCAGCAGCTTGTCGGGACAGCCGGCAGAAAAACTGTTTTTT. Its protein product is CASSLSGQPAEKLFF.

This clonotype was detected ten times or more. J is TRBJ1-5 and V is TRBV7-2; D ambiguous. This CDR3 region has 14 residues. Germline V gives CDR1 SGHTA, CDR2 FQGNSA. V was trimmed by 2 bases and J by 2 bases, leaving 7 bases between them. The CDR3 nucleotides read TGTGCCAGCAGCTTACGGCGGGGCAATCAGCCCCAGCATTTT. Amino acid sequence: CASSLRRGNQPQHF.

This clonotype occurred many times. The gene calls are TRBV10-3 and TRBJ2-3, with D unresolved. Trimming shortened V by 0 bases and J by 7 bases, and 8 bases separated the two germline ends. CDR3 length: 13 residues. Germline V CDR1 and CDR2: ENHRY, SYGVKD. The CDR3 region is CAISESETNTQYF. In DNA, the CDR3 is TGTGCCATCAGTGAGTCAGAGACGAATACGCAGTATTTT.

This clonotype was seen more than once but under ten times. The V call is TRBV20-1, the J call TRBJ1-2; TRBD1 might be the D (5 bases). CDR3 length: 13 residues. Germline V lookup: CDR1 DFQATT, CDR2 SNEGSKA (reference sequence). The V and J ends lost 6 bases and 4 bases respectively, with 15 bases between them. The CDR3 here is CSARKGGAYGYTF. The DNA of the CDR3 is TGCAGTGCCCGGAAGGGAGGGGCCTATGGCTACACCTTC.

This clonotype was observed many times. CDR3: CASSVGGGARDEQFF. The CDR3 DNA follows: TGTGCCAGCAGCGTAGGAGGGGGGGCCAGGGATGAGCAGTTCTTC. This chain links TRBV9 with TRBJ2-1, with D perhaps matching TRBD2 (7 bases). Germline CDR1 and CDR2: SGDLS and YYNGEE. The CDR3 sequence is 15 residues long. The V and J ends lost 0 bases and 8 bases respectively, with 15 bases between them.

Written as DNA, the CDR3 is TGTGCCAGCAGCGTGGACAGGGTTGCTAACTATGGCTACACCTTC. Encoded protein: CASSVDRVANYGYTF. The chain recombines TRBV2 with TRBJ1-2; TRBD1 matches at 8 bases. The germline gives CDR1 SNHLY, CDR2 FYNNEI. V lost 6 bases, J lost 0 bases, and 6 bases stayed unmatched. The CDR3 totals 15 residues.

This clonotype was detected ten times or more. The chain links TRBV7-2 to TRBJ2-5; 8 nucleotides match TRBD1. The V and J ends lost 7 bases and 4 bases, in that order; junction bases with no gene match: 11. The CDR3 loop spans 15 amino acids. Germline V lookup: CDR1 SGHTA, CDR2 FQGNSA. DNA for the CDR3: TGTGCCAGCAACTCCCGCGGCACAGGGGGAGAGACCCAGTACTTC. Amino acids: CASNSRGTGGETQYF.

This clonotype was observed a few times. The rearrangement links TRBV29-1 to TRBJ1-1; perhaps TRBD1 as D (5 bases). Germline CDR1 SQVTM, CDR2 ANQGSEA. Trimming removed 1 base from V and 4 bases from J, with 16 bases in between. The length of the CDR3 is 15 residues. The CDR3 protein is CSVEGKQGAGTEAFF. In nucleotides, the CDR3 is TGCAGCGTTGAAGGGAAGCAGGGAGCTGGCACTGAAGCTTTCTTT.